The entry that follows covers one T cell receptor beta chain sequence. Its matching antigen is unknown. This record belongs to a study of cytomegalovirus exposure and HLA in healthy donors. Study conclusions and caveats: As a later analysis showed, a missense DCLRE1C variant was linked to trimming of TCR beta V- and J-genes. The records held CMV serostatus as the only immune exposure information. Later examination showed HLA-associated TCR beta chains had greater clonal expansion than equally common others.

While unrecorded immune exposures were likely, the donors were nominally healthy when sampled. The CDR3 sequence is 13 residues long. The germline V gene has CDR1 SGHTA and CDR2 FQGTGA. V shed 4 bases and J shed 6 bases, with 10 bases lying between them. Researchers ran the PCR with 60 Vbeta and 13 Jbeta primers. Measured with immunoSEQ multiplex PCR; TCRdb has only the in-frame clones, and not every one. The sample totals about 200,000 clones. The sequence came from a boy aged 5-17 years in good health and CMV-seronegative. V is TRBV7-3 and J is TRBJ2-1; D uncertain. The sequencing input was PBMCs. CDR3 residues: CASSSAAPNEQFF. The CDR3 region has the DNA TGTGCCAGCAGCTCGGCGGCACCCAATGAGCAGTTCTTC.